This TCR beta chain appears in the sequencing data of a study of radiation and T cells in renal cell carcinoma. This table comes from immunoSEQ multiplex PCR, and its TCRdb copy is limited to in-frame clones, with some not included. The table shows roughly 82,000 clones, with 80% to 90% occurring only once. Germline V gene lookup returns CDR1 GTSNPN and CDR2 SVGIG (reference sequence). V shed 0 bases and J 8 bases; nucleotides not matched to a gene: 17. The CDR3 sequence is 18 residues long. Study outcomes and limitations: Top tumor clonotypes rose in blood 2 weeks post-radiation, then contracted. Pretreatment tumor biopsies were lacking, so baseline clonotypes are unknown.

On this clone itself: Antigen specificity is unknown.

Time point reported: blood 4 weeks post-SBRT, at nephrectomy. Treatment: 15 Gy SBRT to primary tumor, nephrectomy 4 weeks later. Nephrectomy followed 15 Gy stereotactic body radiation by 4 weeks. The chain couples TRBV30 to TRBJ1-4, with 8 nucleotides matching TRBD1. This specimen was blood, taken from a patient whose treatment included radiotherapy and nephrectomy. The TCR originated in a woman aged 70-85 years with renal cell carcinoma. CDR3 DNA sequence: TGTGCCTGGAGTGTTACATCGATTCAGGGGGCGTATTTCGAAAAACTGTTTTTT. As protein: CAWSVTSIQGAYFEKLFF.